This T cell receptor (beta chain) is from a study of cytomegalovirus exposure and HLA in healthy donors. Broader study findings: The authors enumerated 150 to 200 TCR beta chains as linked to cytomegalovirus.

Turning to this clone: Its antigen remains unidentified.

PCR primers comprised 60 Vbeta and 13 Jbeta primers. Sequenced by immunoSEQ multiplex PCR; TCRdb stores in-frame clones only, minus some. The sample gives some 160,000 clones, 78% of which show up once; just over 3% is in the top ten. V was cut by 7 bases and J by 9 bases, with 12 bases left in between. The germline CDR1 and CDR2 sequences are MDHEN and SYDVKM. The CDR3 has 11 residues. The sequenced material came from PBMCs. The sequence was obtained from a woman between 40 and 50 years old in good health and CMV-seronegative. V and J are TRBV28 and TRBJ1-1; no reliable D call. The CDR3 loop is CASTKWQKAFF. CDR3 DNA: TGTGCCAGCACCAAATGGCAGAAAGCTTTCTTT.